The entry below describes one T cell receptor beta chain. The ends lost 3 bases at V and 5 bases at J; junction bases unmatched: 17. CDR3 length: 18 amino acids. Assay: immunoSEQ multiplex PCR; the TCRdb copy retains only in-frame clones and omits some. The sample shows under 95,000 clones, 80% to 90% of them seen only once. The sample comes from a study of T cell responses to AZD1222 COVID-19 vaccine. The TCR sequence derives from an adult who received the AZD1222 COVID-19 vaccine. Sequences were derived from peripheral blood, sampled 28 days after the second AZD1222 dose. V usage is TRBV23-1 and J usage is TRBJ2-7, with 9 bases lining up with TRBD1. TRBV23-1 is an ORF, with its function uncertain. In DNA, the CDR3 is TGCGCCAGCAGTCACACGGGACAGGGAAAGTTTCCTACCGACGAGCAGTACTTC. It is translated as CASSHTGQGKFPTDEQYF.